The 16 T cell receptor beta chains reported below all come from one sample, sequenced in a study of metastatic and nonmetastatic thyroid tumors. The entire patient cohort was treatment-naive prior to thyroid surgery. TCRdb reanalyzed the PCR reads with MiXCR. The sample lists around 20,000 clones, around a third occurring once. Material: adjacent normal tissue. The receptors here all came from a female donor with papillary thyroid cancer or a benign thyroid nodule (not recorded which). Some clones in this sample may be carry-over from other donors' samples.

Sample share makes this clone medium-sized (0.01 to 0.1%). V is TRBV6-1 and J is TRBJ1-2; a possible D gene is TRBD1 (5 bases). V lost 3 bases and J lost 4, with 15 bases in between. This CDR3 contains 15 residues. Germline V gene data show CDR1 as MNHNS and CDR2 as SASEGT. The CDR3 reads CASSESEGWAYGYTF. In DNA form, the CDR3 reads TGTGCCAGCAGTGAGTCGGAGGGGTGGGCCTATGGCTACACCTTC.

This chain connects TRBV20-1 to TRBJ2-7; D may be TRBD1 or TRBD2 (5 bases each). Germline CDR1 and CDR2: DFQATT and SNEGSKA (reference sequence). The CDR3 sequence is 16 residues long. With 3 bases removed from V and 2 bases from J, the gap between germline ends came to 20 bases. For the CDR3, the DNA is TGCAGTGCTAGTTACGGATTAGGGACCCAGCCCTACGAGCAGTACTTC. Translation: CSASYGLGTQPYEQYF.

The chain couples TRBV6-1 to TRBJ1-2; a weak D match, TRBD1 (5 bases). This CDR3 contains 14 residues. Trimming removed 4 bases from V and 5 bases from J, with 14 bases in between. Germline V CDR1 and CDR2: MNHNS, SASEGT. Here the CDR3 DNA reads TGTGCCAGCAGTGCCACCGGGACGGGGTATGGCTACACCTTC. This codes for CASSATGTGYGYTF.

V usage is TRBV9 and J usage is TRBJ2-1; 8 positions agree with TRBD2. Germline assignment: CDR1 SGDLS and CDR2 YYNGEE. Germline trimming cut 3 bases from V and 4 bases from J; bases unmatched to any gene: 9. CDR3 length: 16 amino acids. CDR3: CASSGEAGVKYNEQFF. The CDR3, as DNA: TGTGCCAGCAGCGGAGAAGCGGGAGTAAAATACAATGAGCAGTTCTTC.

This clone was counted a few times. It may be a read error: a sequence one base away is much more abundant. Given the absence of the conserved phenylalanine or tryptophan at the CDR3 end, a read error is likely. No DNA is shown, since the ends of the CDR3 on it are uncertain; the CDR3 is the one TCRdb lists. The chain recombines TRBV2 with TRBJ2-6. From its first to its last residue, the CDR3 has 9 amino acids. Germline assignment: CDR1 SNHLY and CDR2 FYNNEI. The chain's CDR3 is CASSQARTI.

This clone was picked up many times. The chain is built from TRBV20-1 and TRBJ1-2; TRBD1 agrees at 7 bases. After removal of 0 bases from V and 6 bases from J, the junction contained 4 bases not matched to a gene. CDR1 and CDR2 (germline): DFQATT, SNEGSKA (reference sequence). The CDR3 is 13 amino acids. The CDR3 nucleotides are TGCAGTGCTAGAGAAGACAGGGTTGATGGCTACACCTTC. This encodes CSAREDRVDGYTF.

This clone was seen a handful of times. This rearrangement joins TRBV4-1 to TRBJ1-1, with TRBD1 matching 8 bases. This CDR3 region has 15 residues. Looked up from germline, CDR1 is MGHRA and CDR2 is YSYEKL. Unmatched junction bases numbered 5, after V lost 2 bases and J lost 3 bases. CDR3 DNA sequence: TGCGCCAGCAGCCAATCAGGGGGCTACGACACTGAAGCTTTCTTT. Its protein product is CASSQSGGYDTEAFF.

This clone was seen many times. This sequence joins TRBV24-1 and TRBJ2-1; 10 bases match TRBD1. V lost 1 base and J lost 8; bases outside the gene matches: 4. CDR1 is KGHDR and CDR2 is SFDVKD in the germline V gene. This CDR3 is 15 amino acids long. CDR3 residues: CATSDFGQGDDEQFF. In nucleotides, the CDR3 is TGTGCCACCAGTGATTTCGGACAGGGGGATGATGAGCAGTTCTTC.

The V and J genes are TRBV6-1 and TRBJ2-5; 9 bases agree with TRBD1. Trimming took 0 bases from V and 5 from J; bases not matched to a gene: 7. The CDR3 has 16 residues. The germline CDR1 and CDR2 sequences are MNHNS and SASEGT. The CDR3 DNA reads TGTGCCAGCAGTGAAGCGCTCGGGACAGGGTCGGAGACCCAGTACTTC. Translated, it gives CASSEALGTGSETQYF.

The table lists this clone with a few counts. This chain joins TRBV6-1 and TRBJ2-3; TRBD2 agrees at 8 bases. Germline V gives CDR1 MNHNS, CDR2 SASEGT. This CDR3 contains 17 residues. Trimming removed 2 bases from V and 2 bases from J; junction bases left unmatched: 9. The CDR3 loop reads CASSERRLAGPTDTQYF. CDR3 in DNA: TGTGCCAGCAGTGAAAGGAGGTTAGCGGGACCCACAGATACGCAGTATTTT.

This clone was seen ten or more times. V usage is TRBV9 and J usage is TRBJ2-5; TRBD1 matches at 7 bases. The CDR3 runs 14 residues. The V segment lost 0 bases and the J segment 4 bases; nucleotides outside the gene matches: 3. The V gene's germline CDR1 is SGDLS and CDR2 YYNGEE. CDR3 nucleotides: TGTGCCAGCAGCGTAGAAGGGGGCAGAGAGACCCAGTACTTC. Its translation is CASSVEGGRETQYF.

This clone occurred many times. The V gene is TRBV19, the J gene TRBJ2-1, with TRBD1 matching 7 bases. The J segment lost 5 bases and the V segment lost 10 bases, leaving 14 bases of the junction unmatched. The CDR3 covers 15 residues. The V gene's germline CDR1 is LNHDA and CDR2 SQIVND (reference sequence). Written as DNA, the CDR3 is TGTGCCACTCGACAGGGTATCTTGAGTCACAATGAGCAGTTCTTC. This sequence encodes CATRQGILSHNEQFF.

The chain carries TRBV18 and TRBJ2-5; TRBD1 agrees at 10 bases. Germline CDR1 is KGHSH and CDR2 is LQKENI. The CDR3 covers 15 residues. V was clipped by 5 bases and J by 5 bases; unmatched bases: 8. The CDR3 reads CASSTETGGLETQYF. As DNA, the CDR3 is TGTGCCAGCTCAACAGAGACAGGGGGCCTGGAGACCCAGTACTTC. Full variable domain (remainder filled in from reference TRBV18 and TRBJ2-5): NAGVMQNPRHLVRRRGQEARLRCSPMKGHSHVYWYRQLPEEGLKFMVYLQKENIIDESGMPKERFSAEFPKEGPSILRIQQVVRGDSAAYFCASSTETGGLETQYFGPGTRLLVL.

Ten or more counts support this clone. This chain uses TRBV2 with TRBJ1-2, with no clear D. CDR1 and CDR2 from the germline V gene are SNHLY and FYNNEI. V lost 9 bases and J lost 7, with 24 bases in between. The CDR3 consists of 15 residues. CDR3 coding DNA: TGTGCCAGAAACCTCGGCAGGAAGGAGAGCTTTGGCTACACCTTC. The encoded protein is CARNLGRKESFGYTF.

This clone has more than one count but fewer than ten. The J gene is TRBJ2-7, the V gene TRBV30, with D perhaps matching TRBD2 (6 bases). CDR1 and CDR2 (germline): GTSNPN, SVGIG (reference sequence). The V and J ends lost 0 bases and 12 bases respectively, with 18 bases between them. This CDR3 region has 13 residues. The CDR3 protein is CAWSVTTSPRPYF. CDR3 bases: TGTGCCTGGAGTGTAACTACTAGCCCCCGACCGTACTTC.

V usage is TRBV6-1 and J usage is TRBJ1-1; 8 bases agree with TRBD1. Germline values: CDR1 MNHNS, CDR2 SASEGT. Trimming cost V 10 bases and J 10 bases; bases outside gene matches: 17. The CDR3 spans 14 residues. DNA for the CDR3: TGTGCCACGAGTACGGACAGGGAAGTGGGACGAGCTTTCTTT. Protein sequence: CATSTDREVGRAFF.